This paragraph reports one TCR beta chain. The data originate from a study of blood T cell repertoires in COVID-19. In the study overall: T cells, B-cell-depleted T cells, or PBMCs supplied cDNA or gDNA.

Trimming stripped 0 bases from V and 5 bases from J, with 16 bases between. CDR3 length: 16 amino acids. Germline CDR1 SGHVS, CDR2 FNYEAQ. In the authors' methods: Estimation of nucleated cell counts was performed using reference gene primer amplification. This table comes from immunoSEQ multiplex PCR, and its TCRdb copy is limited to in-frame clones, with some not included. V, J and clone size derive from that table, while D and trimming were established from the DNA sequence. The table lists about 200,000 clones, roughly 90% of them singletons. This TCR was recovered from a man younger than 30 with active or convalescent COVID-19. The specimen sequenced was peripheral blood. The chain carries TRBV7-6 and TRBJ1-1; D is uncertain. CDR3 amino acids: CASSLATGGLRTEAFF. CDR3 coding DNA: TGTGCCAGCAGCTTAGCTACCGGAGGGTTACGAACTGAAGCTTTCTTT.